The 17 T cell receptor beta chains below all came from one sample that was sequenced in a study of Graves' ophthalmopathy and Graves' hyperthyroidism. Investigators amplified TCR beta CDR3 regions from RNA transcripts. A first-round RT-PCR used HTBI primers, followed by a second-round multiplex PCR. MiXCR was run by TCRdb on the multiplex PCR reads, yielding one entry per CDR3 protein. The table lists about 740,000 distinct CDR3 sequences, 40% of them singletons, with 44% in the top ten. The sequenced sample consisted of peripheral blood. The receptors here all came from an adult man with Graves' ophthalmopathy.

Notes on this clonotype: This may stem from a read error, because a much larger clone lies one nucleotide away. The rearrangement uses TRBV7-7 and TRBJ2-2; D is uncertain. CDR1 and CDR2 from the germline V gene are SSHAT and FNYEAQ (reference sequence). This CDR3 region has 14 residues. The CDR3 here is CASSESTNTGELFF. Here the CDR3 DNA reads TGTGCTAGCAGCGAAAGTACGAACACCGGGGAGCTGTTTTTT.

The chain joins TRBV11-2 to TRBJ1-1, with 10 bases lining up with TRBD1. CDR3 size: 17 residues. CDR1 is SGHAT, CDR2 FQNNGV, per germline. V gave up 5 bases and J gave up 0 bases; unmatched junction bases: 9. The CDR3 nucleotides are TGTGCCAGCAGCCGCGGACAGGGGGGCCCGGTGAACACTGAAGCTTTCTTT. Residues: CASSRGQGGPVNTEAFF.

This sequence joins TRBV7-9 and TRBJ1-1, with D maybe TRBD1 (5 bases). The V end was cut by 6 bases, the J end by 7 bases, with 15 bases between. The CDR3 is made up of 13 amino acids. Germline CDR1 and CDR2: SEHNR and FQNEAQ (reference sequence). CDR3 sequence reads: CASRVPGRGEAFF. The CDR3 nucleotides read TGTGCCAGCAGAGTACCAGGGAGGGGTGAAGCTTTCTTT. Using reference TRBV7-9 and TRBJ1-1 for the parts outside the CDR3, the full variable domain is DTGVSQNPRHKITKRGQNVTFRCDPISEHNRLYWYRQTLGQGPEFLTYFQNEAQLEKSRLLSDRFSAERPKGSFSTLEIQRTEQGDSAMYLCASRVPGRGEAFFGQGTRLTVV.

This clonotype was recorded a few times. V and J are TRBV19 and TRBJ2-7; no clear D gene. Germline V lookup: CDR1 LNHDA, CDR2 SQIVND (reference sequence). V was clipped by 5 bases and J by 0 bases, with 11 bases between them. The CDR3 runs to 14 residues. This chain's CDR3 is CASSASADSYEQYF. The CDR3 DNA sequence: TGTGCCAGTAGTGCTTCAGCTGACTCCTACGAGCAGTACTTC. Looking up the rest from reference TRBV19 and TRBJ2-7 gives the full variable domain: DGGITQSPKYLFRKEGQNVTLSCEQNLNHDAMYWYRQDPGQGLRLIYYSQIVNDFQKGDIAEGYSVSREKKESFPLTVTSAQKNPTAFYLCASSASADSYEQYFGPGTRLTVT.

The CDR3 coding sequence is TGTGCCAGCAGGGTCATTCCTTTTACTAACTATGGCTACACCTTC. Residues: CASRVIPFTNYGYTF. The chain links TRBV11-2 to TRBJ1-2; D ambiguous. The CDR3 sequence is 15 residues long. Trimming removed 6 bases at V and 0 bases at J, with 14 bases between. Germline assignment: CDR1 SGHAT and CDR2 FQNNGV.

This clonotype was detected only once. The chain joins TRBV4-3 to TRBJ2-7; a weak D match, TRBD1 (5 bases). V was trimmed by 5 bases and J by 12 bases, leaving 20 bases between them. CDR1 is LGHNA, CDR2 YSLEER, per germline. This CDR3 has 13 residues. The chain's CDR3 is CASSEEGESTTYF. The CDR3 DNA reads as TGCGCCAGCAGCGAGGAAGGGGAATCTACAACGTACTTC.

The V and J genes are TRBV7-6 and TRBJ1-1, with TRBD1 identical over 10 bases. The V gene's germline CDR1 is SGHVS and CDR2 FNYEAQ. The CDR3 sequence is 16 residues long. Trimming removed 5 bases from V and 1 base from J; junction bases left unmatched: 7. CDR3 in DNA: TGTGCCAGCAGCGTGAGACAGGGGGCGCCGAACACTGAAGCTTTCTTT. Translation gives CASSVRQGAPNTEAFF.

The chain links TRBV10-1 to TRBJ1-5; TRBD1 aligns across 12 bases. Trimming cost V 9 bases and J 5 bases; bases outside gene matches: 14. The CDR3 contains 17 residues. Germline-derived CDR1 and CDR2 are WNHNN and SYGVQD (reference sequence). The CDR3 region has the DNA TGCGCCAGAGACCAAGAAGCCGGGACAGGGGGCCATCAGCCCCAGCATTTT. It yields the protein CARDQEAGTGGHQPQHF.

V gene TRBV5-1 combines with J gene TRBJ1-3; TRBD1 might be the D (5 bases). The V and J ends lost 2 bases and 4 bases respectively, with 7 bases between them. This CDR3 spans 13 amino acids. Germline V gene data show CDR1 as SGHRS and CDR2 as YFSETQ. CDR3 protein: CASSFQGGNTIYF. The CDR3 nucleotides are TGCGCCAGCAGCTTCCAGGGAGGAAACACCATATATTTT. The entire variable domain, with the rest obtained from reference TRBV5-1 and TRBJ1-3, is as follows: KAGVTQTPRYLIKTRGQQVTLSCSPISGHRSVSWYQQTPGQGLQFLFEYFSETQRNKGNFPGRFSGRQFSNSRSEMNVSTLELGDSALYLCASSFQGGNTIYFGEGSWLTVV.

This chain uses TRBV4-1 with TRBJ2-7; possibly TRBD2 for D (6 bases). CDR3 length: 16 residues. Trimming took off 2 bases at V and 5 bases at J, with 19 bases between the two ends. Germline V gives CDR1 MGHRA, CDR2 YSYEKL. The CDR3 nucleotides read TGCGCCAGCAGCCAAACGCCGGGACTCCGGGTACACGAGCAGTACTTC. Translation gives CASSQTPGLRVHEQYF.

This chain uses TRBV7-9 with TRBJ1-1, with D tentatively TRBD1 (5 bases). The germline V gene encodes CDR1 SEHNR and CDR2 FQNEAQ (reference sequence). This CDR3 contains 15 residues. The germline V and J ends were trimmed by 3 bases and 1 base, with 12 bases remaining between them. The DNA for the CDR3 is TGTGCCAGCAGCTTGAGGGTGAGGGGGAACACTGAAGCTTTCTTT. This codes for CASSLRVRGNTEAFF.

The chain joins TRBV7-9 to TRBJ2-6; no clear D. The germline gives CDR1 SEHNR, CDR2 FQNEAQ (reference sequence). The CDR3 runs 14 residues. Deletions cut 8 bases from V and 0 bases from J, with 8 bases between. The DNA of the CDR3 is TGTGCCAGCCGAGCGTACTCTGGGGCCAACGTCCTGACTTTC. This gives the protein CASRAYSGANVLTF.

To note about this clonotype: Possible read error: a much larger clone is one base away. The chain couples TRBV9 to TRBJ2-7; D ambiguous. Trimming removed 3 bases from V and 8 bases from J, with 12 bases in between. The CDR3 contains 12 residues. Per the germline V gene, CDR1 is SGDLS and CDR2 is YYNGEE. Written as DNA, the CDR3 is TGTGCCAGCAGCGAGGTGGCGGATCAGCAGTACTTC. Its translation: CASSEVADQQYF.

V gene TRBV11-2 combines with J gene TRBJ2-5; TRBD2 is a possible D gene (5 bases). The CDR3 is made up of 14 amino acids. CDR1 is SGHAT and CDR2 is FQNNGV in the germline V gene. V was clipped by 9 bases and J by 2 bases, with 16 bases between them. Here the CDR3 reads CASSPGSRQETQYF. The CDR3 DNA sequence: TGTGCCAGTAGCCCGGGAAGCCGACAAGAGACCCAGTACTTC.

This chain links TRBV7-2 with TRBJ2-7; D is possibly TRBD2 (6 bases). The CDR3 loop spans 18 amino acids. Per the germline V gene, CDR1 is SGHTA and CDR2 is FQGNSA. Trimming cost V 2 bases and J 2 bases, with 22 bases left between them. CDR3 in DNA: TGTGCCAGCAGCTTACTTGCGGTGGAGGGCTCGCGCCCCTACGAGCAGTACTTC. Translating gives CASSLLAVEGSRPYEQYF. Filled out from reference TRBV7-2 and TRBJ2-7, the complete variable domain reads GAGVSQSPSNKVTEKGKDVELRCDPISGHTALYWYRQSLGQGLEFLIYFQGNSAPDKSGLPSDRFSAERTGGSVSTLTIQRTQQEDSAVYLCASSLLAVEGSRPYEQYFGPGTRLTVT.

This clonotype is a singleton in its sample. The rearrangement uses TRBV6-5 and TRBJ1-1; D gene uncertain. CDR3 length equals 15 residues. V was clipped by 4 bases and J by 1 base, with 13 bases between them. Germline assignment: CDR1 MNHEY and CDR2 SVGAGI. CDR3 residues: CASSLSHAANTEAFF. In DNA, the CDR3 is TGTGCCAGCAGTTTGTCACATGCAGCGAACACTGAAGCTTTCTTT.

A word on this clonotype: One end of the junction fails to match germline, which may point to a read error. The genes are TRBV24-1 and TRBJ2-2, with 8 bases that match TRBD2. This CDR3 contains 17 residues. Per the germline V gene, CDR1 is KGHDR and CDR2 is SFDVKD. Here the CDR3 reads CATSETSVSVNTGELSF. CDR3 DNA: TGTGCCACCAGTGAGACTAGCGTTTCGGTGAACACCGGGGAGCTGTCTTTT.